This TCR beta chain was obtained from a study of blood T cell repertoires in COVID-19. Whole-study context: Sites in the United States, Italy and Spain provided acute and convalescent COVID-19 samples. Sources were T cells, B-cell-depleted T cells, or PBMCs; the material itself was cDNA or gDNA.

The table came from immunoSEQ multiplex PCR; TCRdb's copy has only in-frame clones and leaves some out. This table holds about 200,000 clones, more than 75% found once. V lost 7 bases, J lost 1 base, and 10 bases stayed unmatched. Germline V CDR1 and CDR2: SGHNT, YYREEE (reference sequence). The CDR3 runs 16 residues. Sequenced: peripheral blood. This receptor was identified in a woman older than 75 with acute or convalescent COVID-19. This rearrangement joins TRBV5-4 to TRBJ2-2, with 7 nucleotides matching TRBD2. CDR3 in DNA: TGTGCCAGCTCCCGGGGGGTGGCGGTGAACACCGGGGAGCTGTTTTTT. This encodes CASSRGVAVNTGELFF.